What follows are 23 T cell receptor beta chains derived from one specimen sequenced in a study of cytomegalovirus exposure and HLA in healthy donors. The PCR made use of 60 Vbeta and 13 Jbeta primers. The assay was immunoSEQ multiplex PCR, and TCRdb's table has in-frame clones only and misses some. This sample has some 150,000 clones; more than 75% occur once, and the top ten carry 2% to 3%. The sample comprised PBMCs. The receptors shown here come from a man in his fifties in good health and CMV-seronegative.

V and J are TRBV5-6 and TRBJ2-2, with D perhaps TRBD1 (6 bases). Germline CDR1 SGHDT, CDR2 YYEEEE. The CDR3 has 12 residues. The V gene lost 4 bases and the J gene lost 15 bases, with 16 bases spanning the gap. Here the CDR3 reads CASSQNTGKVFF. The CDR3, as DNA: TGTGCCAGCAGCCAAAATACAGGGAAGGTGTTTTTT.

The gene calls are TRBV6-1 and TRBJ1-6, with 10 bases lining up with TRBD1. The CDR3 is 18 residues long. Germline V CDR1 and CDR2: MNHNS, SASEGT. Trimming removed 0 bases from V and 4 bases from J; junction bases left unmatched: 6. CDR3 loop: CASSEAGDRGSYNSPLHF. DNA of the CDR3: TGTGCCAGCAGTGAAGCGGGGGACAGGGGCTCATATAATTCACCCCTCCACTTT.

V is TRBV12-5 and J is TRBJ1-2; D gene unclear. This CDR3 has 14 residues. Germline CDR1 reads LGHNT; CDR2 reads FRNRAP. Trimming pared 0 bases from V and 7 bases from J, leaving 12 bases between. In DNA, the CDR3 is TGTGCTAGTGGTTTGGTCTGGGGAGGTGGTGGCTACACCTTC. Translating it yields CASGLVWGGGGYTF.

The CDR3 DNA sequence: TGTGCCAGCAGCCCGGGTCATTCACCCCTCCACTTT. Amino acid sequence: CASSPGHSPLHF. The V and J genes are TRBV9 and TRBJ1-6; D gene ambiguous. CDR3 length: 12 amino acids. V was trimmed by 4 bases and J by 8 bases, leaving 7 bases between them. CDR1 SGDLS and CDR2 YYNGEE come from the germline V gene. Drawing the rest from reference TRBV9 and TRBJ1-6, the complete variable domain is DSGVTQTPKHLITATGQRVTLRCSPRSGDLSVYWYQQSLDQGLQFLIQYYNGEERAKGNILERFSAQQFPDLHSELNLSSLELGDSALYFCASSPGHSPLHFGNGTRLTVT.

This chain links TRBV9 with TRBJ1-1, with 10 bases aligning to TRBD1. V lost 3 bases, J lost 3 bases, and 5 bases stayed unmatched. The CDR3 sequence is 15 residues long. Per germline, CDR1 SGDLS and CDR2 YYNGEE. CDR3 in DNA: TGTGCCAGCAGCGCAGCAGGACAGGGGGACACTGAAGCTTTCTTT. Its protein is CASSAAGQGDTEAFF.

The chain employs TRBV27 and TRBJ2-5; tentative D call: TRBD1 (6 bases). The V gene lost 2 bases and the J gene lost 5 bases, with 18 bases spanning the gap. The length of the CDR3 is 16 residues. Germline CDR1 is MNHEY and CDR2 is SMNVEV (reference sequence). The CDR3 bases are TGTGCCAGCAGTTTAACCCGGACAGACCAGACGGAGACCCAGTACTTC. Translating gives CASSLTRTDQTETQYF.

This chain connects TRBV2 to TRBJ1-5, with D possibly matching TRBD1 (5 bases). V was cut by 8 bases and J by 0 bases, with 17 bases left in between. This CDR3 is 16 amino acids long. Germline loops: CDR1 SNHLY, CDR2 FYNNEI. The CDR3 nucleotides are TGTGCCAGCCCTGGCTGGGACTGTAATAGCAATCAGCCCCAGCATTTT. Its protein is CASPGWDCNSNQPQHF.

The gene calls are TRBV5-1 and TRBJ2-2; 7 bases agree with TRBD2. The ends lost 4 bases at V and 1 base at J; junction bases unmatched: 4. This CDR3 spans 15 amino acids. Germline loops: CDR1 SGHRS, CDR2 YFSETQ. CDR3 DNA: TGCGCCAGCAGCCCAGCGGGACTGAACACCGGGGAGCTGTTTTTT. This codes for CASSPAGLNTGELFF.

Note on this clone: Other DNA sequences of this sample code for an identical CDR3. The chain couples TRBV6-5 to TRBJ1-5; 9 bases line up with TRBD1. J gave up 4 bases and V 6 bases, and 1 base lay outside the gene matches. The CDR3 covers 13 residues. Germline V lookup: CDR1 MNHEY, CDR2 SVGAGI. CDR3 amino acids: CASRDRGNQPQHF. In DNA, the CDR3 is TGTGCCAGCAGAGACAGGGGGAATCAGCCCCAGCATTTT.

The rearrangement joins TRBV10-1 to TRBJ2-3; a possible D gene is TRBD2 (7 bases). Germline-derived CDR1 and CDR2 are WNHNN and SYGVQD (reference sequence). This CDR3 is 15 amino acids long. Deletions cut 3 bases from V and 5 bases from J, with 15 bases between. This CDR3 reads CASSDPAGAEDTQYF. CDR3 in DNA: TGCGCCAGCAGTGATCCCGCGGGGGCGGAAGATACGCAGTATTTT.

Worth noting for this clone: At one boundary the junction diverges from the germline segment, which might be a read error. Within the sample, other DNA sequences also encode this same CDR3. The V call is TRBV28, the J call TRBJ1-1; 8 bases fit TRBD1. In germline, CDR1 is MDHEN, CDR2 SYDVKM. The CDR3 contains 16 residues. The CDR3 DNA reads TGTGCTAGCAGTGCCCCGGGACAGGTAATAAACACTGAAGCTTTCTTT. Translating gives CASSAPGQVINTEAFF.

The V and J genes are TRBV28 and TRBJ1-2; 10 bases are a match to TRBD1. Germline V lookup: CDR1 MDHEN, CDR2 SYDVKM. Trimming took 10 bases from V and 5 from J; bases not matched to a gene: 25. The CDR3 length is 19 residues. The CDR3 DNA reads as TGTGCCATCATACAAAACCCGGGACAGGGGTTTTTTGGGCTGTATGGCTACACCTTC. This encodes CAIIQNPGQGFFGLYGYTF.

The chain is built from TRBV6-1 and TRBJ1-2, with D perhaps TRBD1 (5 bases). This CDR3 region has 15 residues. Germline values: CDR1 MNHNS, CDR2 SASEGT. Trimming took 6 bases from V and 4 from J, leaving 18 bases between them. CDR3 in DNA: TGTGCCAGCAGAAAAACAGGAGAGAAAGGCTATGGCTACACCTTC. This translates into CASRKTGEKGYGYTF.

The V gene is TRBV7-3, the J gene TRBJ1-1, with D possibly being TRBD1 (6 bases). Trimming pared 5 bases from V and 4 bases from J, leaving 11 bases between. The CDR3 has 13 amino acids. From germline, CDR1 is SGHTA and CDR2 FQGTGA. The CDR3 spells CASSTGFSTEAFF. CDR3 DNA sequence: TGTGCCAGCAGCACAGGGTTTTCCACTGAAGCTTTCTTT. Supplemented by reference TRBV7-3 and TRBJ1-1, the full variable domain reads GAGVSQTPSNKVTEKGKYVELRCDPISGHTALYWYRQSLGQGPEFLIYFQGTGAADDSGLPNDRFFAVRPEGSVSTLKIQRTERGDSAVYLCASSTGFSTEAFFGQGTRLTVV.

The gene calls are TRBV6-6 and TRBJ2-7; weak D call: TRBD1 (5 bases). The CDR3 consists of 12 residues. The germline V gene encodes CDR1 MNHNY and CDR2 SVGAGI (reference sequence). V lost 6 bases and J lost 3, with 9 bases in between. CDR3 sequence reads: CASSPQGYEQYF. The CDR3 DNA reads TGTGCCAGCAGCCCCCAGGGCTACGAGCAGTACTTC.

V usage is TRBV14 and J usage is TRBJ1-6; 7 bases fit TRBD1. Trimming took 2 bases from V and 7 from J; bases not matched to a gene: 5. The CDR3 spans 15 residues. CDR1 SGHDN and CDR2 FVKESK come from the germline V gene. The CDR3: CASSQLGTENSPLHF. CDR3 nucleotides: TGTGCCAGCAGCCAATTGGGGACAGAGAATTCACCCCTCCACTTT.

CDR3 residues: CASSLIWTGQGGTEAFF. CDR3 coding DNA: TGTGCCAGCAGCCTAATCTGGACGGGACAGGGAGGCACTGAAGCTTTCTTT. The V and J genes are TRBV14 and TRBJ1-1; 9 positions agree with TRBD1. The germline gives CDR1 SGHDN, CDR2 FVKESK. The CDR3 sequence is 17 residues long. Trimming removed 4 bases from V and 4 bases from J; junction bases left unmatched: 13.

The CDR3 bases are TGTGCCAGTAGGGGACAGGGGGTATTTGGCTACACCTTC. As protein: CASRGQGVFGYTF. The chain recombines TRBV5-4 with TRBJ1-2; TRBD1 matches 11 bases. CDR3 length equals 13 residues. V lost 8 bases to trimming and J lost 7 bases; unmatched junction nucleotides: 7. Germline V CDR1 and CDR2: SGHNT, YYREEE (reference sequence).

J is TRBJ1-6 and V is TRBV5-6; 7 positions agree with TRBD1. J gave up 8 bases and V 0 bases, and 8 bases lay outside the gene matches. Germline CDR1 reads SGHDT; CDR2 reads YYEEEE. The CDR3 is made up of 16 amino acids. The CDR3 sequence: CASSLDRGGIYSPLHF. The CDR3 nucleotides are TGTGCCAGCAGCTTGGACAGGGGCGGGATATATTCACCCCTCCACTTT.

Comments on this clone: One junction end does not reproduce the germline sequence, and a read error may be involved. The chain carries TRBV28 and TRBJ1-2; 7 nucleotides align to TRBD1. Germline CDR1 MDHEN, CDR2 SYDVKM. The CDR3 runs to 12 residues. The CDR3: CASKGAEYGYTF. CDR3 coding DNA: TGTGCTAGCAAGGGGGCCGAATATGGCTACACCTTC.

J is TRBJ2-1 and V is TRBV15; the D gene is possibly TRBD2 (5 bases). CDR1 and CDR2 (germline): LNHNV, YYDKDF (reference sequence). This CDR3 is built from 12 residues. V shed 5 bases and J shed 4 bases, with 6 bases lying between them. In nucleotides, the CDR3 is TGTGCCACCAGCGAGGGATACAATGAGCAGTTCTTC. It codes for CATSEGYNEQFF.

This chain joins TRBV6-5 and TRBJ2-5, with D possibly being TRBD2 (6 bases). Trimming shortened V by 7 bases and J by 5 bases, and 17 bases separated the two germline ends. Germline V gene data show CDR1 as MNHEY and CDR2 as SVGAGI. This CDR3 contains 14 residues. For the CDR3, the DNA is TGTGCCAGCACCCTACCGGGGGATACGGAGACCCAGTACTTC. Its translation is CASTLPGDTETQYF.

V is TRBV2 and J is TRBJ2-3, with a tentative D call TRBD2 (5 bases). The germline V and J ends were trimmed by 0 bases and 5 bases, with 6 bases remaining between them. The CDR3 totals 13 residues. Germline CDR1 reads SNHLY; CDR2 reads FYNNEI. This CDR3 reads CASSEARGDTQYF. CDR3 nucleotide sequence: TGTGCCAGCAGTGAAGCTCGGGGAGATACGCAGTATTTT.